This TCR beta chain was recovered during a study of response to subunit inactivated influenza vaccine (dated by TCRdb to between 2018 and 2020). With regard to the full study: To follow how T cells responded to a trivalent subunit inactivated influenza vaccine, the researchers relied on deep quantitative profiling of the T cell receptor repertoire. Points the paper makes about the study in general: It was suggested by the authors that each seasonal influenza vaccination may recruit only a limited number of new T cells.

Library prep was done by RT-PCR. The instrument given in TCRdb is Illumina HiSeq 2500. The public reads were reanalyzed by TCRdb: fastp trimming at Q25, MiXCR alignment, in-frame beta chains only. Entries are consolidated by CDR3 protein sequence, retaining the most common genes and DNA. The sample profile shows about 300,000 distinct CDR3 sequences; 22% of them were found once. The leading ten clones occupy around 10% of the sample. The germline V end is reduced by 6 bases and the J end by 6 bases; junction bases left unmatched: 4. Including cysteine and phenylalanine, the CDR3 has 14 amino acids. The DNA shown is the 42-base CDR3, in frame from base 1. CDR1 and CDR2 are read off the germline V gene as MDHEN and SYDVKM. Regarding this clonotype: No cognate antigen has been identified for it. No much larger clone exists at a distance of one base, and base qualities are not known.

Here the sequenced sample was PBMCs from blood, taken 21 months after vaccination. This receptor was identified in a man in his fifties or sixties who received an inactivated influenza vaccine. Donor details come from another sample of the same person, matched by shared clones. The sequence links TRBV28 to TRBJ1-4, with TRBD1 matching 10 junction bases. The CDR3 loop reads CASRDRGLDEKLFF. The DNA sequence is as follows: TGTGCCAGCAGAGACAGGGGGCTCGATGAAAAACTGTTTTTT.